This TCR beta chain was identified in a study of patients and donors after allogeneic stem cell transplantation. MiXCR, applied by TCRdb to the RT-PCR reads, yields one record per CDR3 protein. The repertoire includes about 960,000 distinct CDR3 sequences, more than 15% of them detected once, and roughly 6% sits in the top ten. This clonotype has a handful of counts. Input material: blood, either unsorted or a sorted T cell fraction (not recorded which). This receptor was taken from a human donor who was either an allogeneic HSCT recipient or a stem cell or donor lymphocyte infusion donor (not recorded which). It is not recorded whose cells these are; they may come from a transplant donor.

The CDR3 region is CASSYSTGYSYEQYF. CDR3 coding DNA: TGTGCCAGCAGTTACTCGACCGGTTACTCCTACGAGCAGTACTTC. The chain employs TRBV6-2 or TRBV6-3 and TRBJ2-7, with no clear D. In germline, CDR1 is MNHEY, CDR2 SVGEGT. This CDR3 is 15 amino acids long. V lost 0 bases and J 0 bases, leaving 9 bases between the germline ends.